Below, 28 T cell receptor beta chains from the same sample are listed, as sequenced in a study of cytomegalovirus exposure and HLA in healthy donors. Clones were read by immunoSEQ multiplex PCR, and TCRdb kept only the in-frame ones, dropping some. The sample includes about 360,000 clones, 70% to 90% seen only once; the top ten take over 0.75%. Source material: PBMCs. The receptors were gathered from a woman aged 18-29 years in good health and CMV-seronegative.

The V call is TRBV6-5, the J call TRBJ1-2, with a weak D call TRBD1 (6 bases). In germline, CDR1 is MNHEY, CDR2 SVGAGI. Trimming left V 4 bases short and J 6 bases short, with 18 bases between. The CDR3 extends over 15 amino acids. The CDR3 nucleotides read TGTGCCAGCAGTTCACAGGGAAAGGGGCTTAATGGCTACACCTTC. Protein: CASSSQGKGLNGYTF.

The rearrangement links TRBV10-2 to TRBJ1-2; the match to TRBD1 covers 8 bases. This CDR3 comprises 14 residues. CDR1 and CDR2 from the germline V gene are WSHSY and SAAADI. Trimming took 7 bases from V and 3 from J; bases not matched to a gene: 7. The DNA of the CDR3 is TGCGCCAGCAAACCAGACAGGGGTGACTATGGCTACACCTTC. The encoded protein is CASKPDRGDYGYTF.

V gene TRBV19 combines with J gene TRBJ2-1; 8 nucleotides match TRBD1. From germline, CDR1 is LNHDA and CDR2 SQIVND (reference sequence). The CDR3 is 13 residues long. The V gene end was trimmed by 6 bases and the J gene end by 9 bases; junction bases not matched to a gene: 7. The CDR3 here is CASRYQGASEQFF. The CDR3 DNA sequence: TGTGCCAGTAGGTATCAGGGGGCTAGTGAGCAGTTCTTC. The whole variable domain, remainder taken from reference TRBV19 and TRBJ2-1, is DGGITQSPKYLFRKEGQNVTLSCEQNLNHDAMYWYRQDPGQGLRLIYYSQIVNDFQKGDIAEGYSVSREKKESFPLTVTSAQKNPTAFYLCASRYQGASEQFFGPGTRLTVL.

V and J are TRBV4-2 and TRBJ1-1, with D possibly being TRBD1 (5 bases). The CDR3 has 10 residues. V shed 8 bases and J shed 7 bases, with 8 bases lying between them. Per the germline V gene, CDR1 is LGHNA and CDR2 is YNFKEQ. The CDR3 spells CASGRGEAFF. CDR3 nucleotide sequence: TGTGCCAGCGGAAGGGGTGAAGCTTTCTTT.

This clone showed up just once. The gene calls are TRBV28 and TRBJ1-4; 12 positions match TRBD1. V was clipped by 4 bases and J by 8 bases; unmatched bases: 23. This CDR3 spans 21 amino acids. Germline values: CDR1 MDHEN, CDR2 SYDVKM. The CDR3 bases are TGTGCCAGCAGTTCCCTCCCCCTATTACGGGACAGGGGGCGAGATTCCGAAAAACTGTTTTTT. Translating gives CASSSLPLLRDRGRDSEKLFF.

The J gene is TRBJ2-2, the V gene TRBV25-1; TRBD2 aligns across 7 bases. V trimming: 4 bases; J trimming: 4 bases; junction bases outside the gene matches: 0. The CDR3 covers 13 residues. The germline CDR1 and CDR2 sequences are MGHDK and SYGVNS. CDR3 in amino acids: CASSGTSTGELFF. CDR3 in DNA: TGTGCCAGCAGTGGGACTAGCACCGGGGAGCTGTTTTTT.

This clone was observed once. The chain employs TRBV2 and TRBJ2-1; 7 nucleotides agree with TRBD1. The V gene's germline CDR1 is SNHLY and CDR2 FYNNEI. The CDR3 sequence is 15 residues long. Trimming removed 10 bases from V and 5 bases from J; junction bases left unmatched: 14. The CDR3, as DNA: TGTGCCACCAGATTGGACAGGCCACAACACAATGAGCAGTTCTTC. Translation gives CATRLDRPQHNEQFF.

This clone was detected only once. The gene calls are TRBV5-1 and TRBJ1-2; D is possibly TRBD1 (6 bases). Germline CDR1 SGHRS, CDR2 YFSETQ. Between the trimmed V and J ends, which lost 5 bases and 0 bases, there was a span of 17 bases. The CDR3 is made up of 16 amino acids. CDR3 protein: CASRRGAGQSNYGYTF. CDR3 nucleotides: TGCGCCAGCAGGCGGGGGGCCGGACAATCTAACTATGGCTACACCTTC.

This clone has a single count. The J gene is TRBJ1-5, the V gene TRBV28, with D unresolved. CDR1 and CDR2 from the germline V gene are MDHEN and SYDVKM. The ends were cut back, 5 bases at V and 0 bases at J, with 23 bases in the middle. This CDR3 spans 19 amino acids. CDR3 amino acids: CASSPRLLTGAFSNQPQHF. The CDR3 DNA sequence: TGTGCCAGCAGTCCCCGTCTACTCACGGGTGCGTTTAGCAATCAGCCCCAGCATTTT.

The chain joins TRBV6-1 to TRBJ2-7, with D tentatively TRBD2 (6 bases). The germline V and J ends were trimmed by 4 bases and 3 bases, with 13 bases remaining between them. CDR3 length: 14 residues. Germline CDR1 is MNHNS and CDR2 is SASEGT. This CDR3 is CASSGQRAYYEQYF. Here the CDR3 DNA reads TGTGCCAGCAGTGGCCAGCGGGCCTACTACGAGCAGTACTTC.

The CDR3 protein is CASSPAGAPSYEQYF. CDR3 bases: TGTGCCAGCAGCCCAGCGGGAGCCCCGTCCTACGAGCAGTACTTC. The chain is built from TRBV13 and TRBJ2-7, with TRBD2 matching 8 bases. There are 15 residues in the CDR3. With V trimmed by 5 bases and J by 1 base, 7 bases remained unmatched. Germline CDR1 reads PRHDT; CDR2 reads FYEKMQ (reference sequence).

V is TRBV2 and J is TRBJ2-7, with D tentatively TRBD1 (6 bases). CDR3 length: 13 residues. Germline CDR1 reads SNHLY; CDR2 reads FYNNEI. V was clipped by 6 bases and J by 3 bases, with 12 bases between them. CDR3 protein: CASSGDKNYEQYF. CDR3 nucleotides: TGTGCCAGCAGCGGGGACAAGAACTACGAGCAGTACTTC.

The CDR3 spells CASSQEGDYGYTF. The CDR3 DNA follows: TGCGCCAGTTCCCAGGAGGGAGACTATGGCTACACCTTC. The chain couples TRBV5-1 to TRBJ1-2, with D unclear. This CDR3 has 13 residues. Germline CDR1 and CDR2: SGHRS and YFSETQ. Trimming took off 8 bases at V and 3 bases at J, with 14 bases between the two ends.

The rearrangement links TRBV28 to TRBJ2-1; 7 bases are shared with TRBD1. CDR1 and CDR2 from the germline V gene are MDHEN and SYDVKM. CDR3 size: 14 residues. With V trimmed by 7 bases and J by 1 base, 4 bases remained unmatched. The CDR3 coding sequence is TGTGCCAGCAAAGGGGGACAGTCCTACAATGAGCAGTTCTTC. Its protein product is CASKGGQSYNEQFF.

This clone was counted only a few times. V is TRBV29-1 and J is TRBJ1-2; 9 nucleotides align to TRBD1. The germline V gene encodes CDR1 SQVTM and CDR2 ANQGSEA. CDR3 length: 12 residues. J lost 4 bases, V lost 4 bases, and 1 base had no gene match. The CDR3 here is CSVGDRAYGYTF. CDR3 DNA: TGCAGCGTTGGGGACAGGGCCTATGGCTACACCTTC. Filled out from reference TRBV29-1 and TRBJ1-2, the complete variable domain reads SAVISQKPSRDICQRGTSLTIQCQVDSQVTMMFWYRQQPGQSLTLIATANQGSEATYESGFVIDKFPISRPNLTFSTLTVSNMSPEDSSIYLCSVGDRAYGYTFGSGTRLTVV.

This CDR3 reads CASSPTVHNEQFF. The CDR3, as DNA: TGTGCCAGCTCCCCGACAGTCCACAATGAGCAGTTCTTC. The genes are TRBV6-5 and TRBJ2-1; possibly TRBD1 for D (5 bases). V lost 8 bases to trimming and J lost 5 bases, with 13 bases between them. Germline assignment: CDR1 MNHEY and CDR2 SVGAGI. The CDR3 consists of 13 residues.

The chain links TRBV28 to TRBJ2-1; 9 bases agree with TRBD2. The CDR3 contains 17 residues. J gave up 2 bases and V 6 bases, and 11 bases lay outside the gene matches. Germline CDR1 is MDHEN and CDR2 is SYDVKM. As DNA, the CDR3 is TGTGCCAGCAGACCTCGGGGGGCTAGCGGGGCCTACAATGAGCAGTTCTTC. Translation: CASRPRGASGAYNEQFF. The full variable domain, completed using reference TRBV28 and TRBJ2-1, is DVKVTQSSRYLVKRTGEKVFLECVQDMDHENMFWYRQDPGLGLRLIYFSYDVKMKEKGDIPEGYSVSREKKERFSLILESASTNQTSMYLCASRPRGASGAYNEQFFGPGTRLTVL.

As DNA, the CDR3 is TGCAGCGTTGAGGGGACTAGCGGGGGCAACTACGAGCAGTACTTC. As protein: CSVEGTSGGNYEQYF. The V and J genes are TRBV29-1 and TRBJ2-7; 14 bases fit TRBD2. Germline V gives CDR1 SQVTM, CDR2 ANQGSEA. Trimming cost V 3 bases and J 3 bases; bases outside gene matches: 4. The CDR3 consists of 15 residues.

This rearrangement joins TRBV7-9 to TRBJ1-2, with D uncertain. The CDR3 has 12 residues. Germline values: CDR1 SEHNR, CDR2 FQNEAQ (reference sequence). The germline V and J ends were trimmed by 5 bases and 5 bases, with 9 bases remaining between them. The CDR3 sequence: CASSKREYGYTF. The DNA for the CDR3 is TGTGCCAGCAGCAAAAGGGAGTATGGCTACACCTTC.

The genes are TRBV28 and TRBJ2-3; the D is unclear. Trimming stripped 5 bases from V and 1 base from J, with 7 bases between. The CDR3 runs to 13 residues. Per germline, CDR1 MDHEN and CDR2 SYDVKM. The CDR3 loop is CASSPVGTDTQYF. CDR3 nucleotides: TGTGCCAGCAGTCCCGTCGGCACAGATACGCAGTATTTT.

The chain couples TRBV5-1 to TRBJ1-2; D is possibly TRBD1 (6 bases). The CDR3 runs to 14 residues. Per germline, CDR1 SGHRS and CDR2 YFSETQ. V was trimmed by 1 base and J by 2 bases, leaving 9 bases between them. This CDR3 reads CASSLSGENYGYTF. In DNA form, the CDR3 reads TGCGCCAGCAGCTTGTCAGGGGAAAACTATGGCTACACCTTC.

The chain employs TRBV28 and TRBJ2-7; D might be TRBD2 (5 bases). Germline V gene sequence: CDR1 MDHEN, CDR2 SYDVKM. This CDR3 is built from 14 residues. The V gene lost 1 base and the J gene lost 4 bases, with 11 bases spanning the gap. Here the CDR3 reads CASSLLGALYEQYF. The CDR3 DNA reads as TGTGCCAGCAGTTTATTGGGAGCCCTGTACGAGCAGTACTTC.

The chain joins TRBV11-2 to TRBJ2-1, with 8 bases identical to TRBD2. Germline CDR1 is SGHAT and CDR2 is FQNNGV. V dropped 5 bases and J dropped 5; count of bases not matched to a gene: 5. The CDR3 has 14 residues. The CDR3 nucleotides read TGTGCCAGCAGCCCTGGACTAGCTAACAATGAGCAGTTCTTC. This sequence encodes CASSPGLANNEQFF.

The chain links TRBV4-1 to TRBJ2-1; 11 bases line up with TRBD2. This CDR3 region has 19 residues. Germline V gene data show CDR1 as MGHRA and CDR2 as YSYEKL. J lost 5 bases, V lost 1 base, and 13 bases had no gene match. DNA for the CDR3: TGCGCCAGCAGCCAAGCTCCCTTTCCGGGACTAGCGGCCAACAATGAGCAGTTCTTC. It codes for CASSQAPFPGLAANNEQFF.

The chain joins TRBV9 to TRBJ2-2, with TRBD2 as a possible D gene (6 bases). This CDR3 is 13 amino acids long. The V gene's germline CDR1 is SGDLS and CDR2 YYNGEE. The V end lost 3 bases, the J end lost 9 bases, and 12 bases lay between the germline ends. CDR3 in DNA: TGTGCCAGCAGCGGAATGACTAGACGGGAGCTGTTTTTT. Amino acids: CASSGMTRRELFF.

The chain is built from TRBV19 and TRBJ2-1; 9 nucleotides line up with TRBD1. The CDR3 is 15 amino acids. J gave up 4 bases and V 5 bases, and 6 bases lay outside the gene matches. Germline V gene lookup returns CDR1 LNHDA and CDR2 SQIVND (reference sequence). This chain's CDR3 is CASSPGQGRYNEQFF. Here the CDR3 DNA reads TGTGCCAGTAGTCCGGGACAGGGCCGATACAATGAGCAGTTCTTC.

The gene calls are TRBV7-8 and TRBJ1-5; tentative D call: TRBD1 (5 bases). Trimming shortened V by 5 bases and J by 4 bases, and 18 bases separated the two germline ends. This CDR3 spans 16 amino acids. Germline loops: CDR1 SGHVS, CDR2 FQNEAQ. DNA of the CDR3: TGTGCCAGCAGCCACTACCGGGACTTGGGGAATCAGCCCCAGCATTTT. It specifies CASSHYRDLGNQPQHF.

The chain joins TRBV7-2 to TRBJ2-7, with D tentatively TRBD2 (5 bases). The length of the CDR3 is 16 residues. Trimming left V 5 bases short and J 0 bases short, with 17 bases between. In germline, CDR1 is SGHTA, CDR2 FQGNSA. The DNA of the CDR3 is TGTGCCAGCAGCCTGTCCCCTAGCATCAGCTCCTACGAGCAGTACTTC. Encoded protein: CASSLSPSISSYEQYF.